Reported below is one T cell receptor beta chain. What it binds is unknown. Deletions cut 4 bases from V and 4 bases from J, with 9 bases between. The germline CDR1 and CDR2 sequences are SNHLY and FYNNEI. The CDR3 is 13 amino acids. The data stem from a study of cytomegalovirus exposure and HLA in healthy donors. Study results and caveats: An analysis that was carried out later associated 15,000 to 20,000 TCR beta sequences with HLA alleles at 0.05 false discovery rate. A later analysis showed TCR association rates differing by HLA locus, peaking at DRB1 and lowest at HLA-C. Association of a missense DCLRE1C variant with TCR beta V- and J-gene trimming was reported in a later analysis. An analysis was carried out at a later point. It showed that HLA-associated TCR beta chains were more clonally expanded than equally common non-associated chains.

This PCR relied on a set of 60 Vbeta primers and 13 Jbeta primers. Using immunoSEQ multiplex PCR, the repertoire was profiled, and TCRdb retains in-frame clones only, with some absent. The sample lists roughly 130,000 clones, about 74% occurring once. This sequence was found in a man aged 18 to 35 in good health and CMV-seropositive. Specimen: PBMCs. The chain uses TRBV2 and TRBJ2-3; D remains ambiguous. CDR3 protein: CASSVASADTQYF. CDR3 in DNA: TGTGCCAGCAGTGTTGCGTCTGCAGATACGCAGTATTTT.